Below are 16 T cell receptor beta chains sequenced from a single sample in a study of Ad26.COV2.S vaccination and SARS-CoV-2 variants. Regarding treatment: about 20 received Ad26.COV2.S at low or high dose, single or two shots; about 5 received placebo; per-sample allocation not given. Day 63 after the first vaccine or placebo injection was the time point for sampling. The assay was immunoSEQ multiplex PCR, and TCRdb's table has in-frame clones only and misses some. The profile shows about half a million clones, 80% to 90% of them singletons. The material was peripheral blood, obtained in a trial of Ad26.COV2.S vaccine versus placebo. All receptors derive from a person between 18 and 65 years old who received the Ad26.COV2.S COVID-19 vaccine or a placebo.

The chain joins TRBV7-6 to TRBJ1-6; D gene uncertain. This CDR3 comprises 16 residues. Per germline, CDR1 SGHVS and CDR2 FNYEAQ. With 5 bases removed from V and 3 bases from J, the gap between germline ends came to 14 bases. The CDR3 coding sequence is TGTGCCAGCAGCCAGAGAACCCCGGACTATAATTCACCCCTCCACTTT. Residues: CASSQRTPDYNSPLHF.

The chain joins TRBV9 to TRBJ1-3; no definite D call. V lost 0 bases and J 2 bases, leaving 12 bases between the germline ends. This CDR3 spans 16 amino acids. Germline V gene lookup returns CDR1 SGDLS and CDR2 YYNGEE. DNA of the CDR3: TGTGCCAGCAGCGTAGAACACATTACCACTGGAAACACCATATATTTT. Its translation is CASSVEHITTGNTIYF.

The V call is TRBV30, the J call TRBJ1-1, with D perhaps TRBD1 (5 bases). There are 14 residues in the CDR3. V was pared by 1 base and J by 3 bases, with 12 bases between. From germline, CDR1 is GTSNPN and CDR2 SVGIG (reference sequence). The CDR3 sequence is CAWSGRQPYTEAFF. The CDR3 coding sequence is TGTGCCTGGAGTGGCAGACAGCCTTACACTGAAGCTTTCTTT.

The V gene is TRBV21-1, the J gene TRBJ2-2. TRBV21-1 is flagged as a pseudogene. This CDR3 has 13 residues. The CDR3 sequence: CASRPRVTGELFF. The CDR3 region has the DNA TGTGCCAGCAGACCTAGGGTGACCGGGGAGCTGTTTTTT.

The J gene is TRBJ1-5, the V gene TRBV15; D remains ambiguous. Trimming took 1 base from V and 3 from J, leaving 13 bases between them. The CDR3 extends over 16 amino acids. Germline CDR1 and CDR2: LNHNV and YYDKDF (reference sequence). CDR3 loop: CATSRVPPSTNQPQHF. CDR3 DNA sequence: TGTGCCACCAGCAGAGTCCCACCAAGCACCAATCAGCCCCAGCATTTT.

The CDR3 DNA reads TGTGCCACCAAAACGGGAGGGACAGAAGAGACCCAGTACTTC. Amino acids: CATKTGGTEETQYF. The chain combines TRBV10-3 with TRBJ2-5; tentative D call: TRBD2 (8 bases). Germline-derived CDR1 and CDR2 are ENHRY and SYGVKD. This CDR3 spans 14 amino acids. The germline V and J ends were trimmed by 10 bases and 3 bases, with 18 bases remaining between them.

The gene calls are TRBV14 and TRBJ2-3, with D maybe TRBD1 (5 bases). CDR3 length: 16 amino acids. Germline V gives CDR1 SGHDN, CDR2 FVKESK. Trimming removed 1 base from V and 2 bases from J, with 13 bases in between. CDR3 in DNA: TGTGCCAGCAGCCAAGTAGGGGCGGAGCTCACAGATACGCAGTATTTT. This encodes CASSQVGAELTDTQYF.

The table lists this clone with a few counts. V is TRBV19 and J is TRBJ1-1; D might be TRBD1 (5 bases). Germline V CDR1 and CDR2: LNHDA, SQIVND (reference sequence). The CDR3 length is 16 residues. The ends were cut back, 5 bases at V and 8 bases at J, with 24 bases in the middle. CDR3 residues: CASSAILGEPEGEAFF. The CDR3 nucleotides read TGTGCCAGTAGTGCAATCCTTGGGGAGCCAGAGGGGGAAGCTTTCTTT. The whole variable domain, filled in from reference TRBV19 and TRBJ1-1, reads DGGITQSPKYLFRKEGQNVTLSCEQNLNHDAMYWYRQDPGQGLRLIYYSQIVNDFQKGDIAEGYSVSREKKESFPLTVTSAQKNPTAFYLCASSAILGEPEGEAFFGQGTRLTVV.

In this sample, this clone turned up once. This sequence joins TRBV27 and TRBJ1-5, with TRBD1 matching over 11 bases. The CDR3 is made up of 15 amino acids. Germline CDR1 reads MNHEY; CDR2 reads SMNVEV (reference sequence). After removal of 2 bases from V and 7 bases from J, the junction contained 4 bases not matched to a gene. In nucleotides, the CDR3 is TGTGCCAGCAGTTTAACGGGGACAGGGGGGCAGCCCCAGCATTTT. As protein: CASSLTGTGGQPQHF.

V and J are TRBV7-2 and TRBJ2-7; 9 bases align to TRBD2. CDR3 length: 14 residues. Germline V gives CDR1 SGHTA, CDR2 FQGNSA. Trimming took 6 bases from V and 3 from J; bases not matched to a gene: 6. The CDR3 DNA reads TGTGCCAGCAGGCCCGGACTAGCGAGCTACGAGCAGTACTTC. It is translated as CASRPGLASYEQYF.

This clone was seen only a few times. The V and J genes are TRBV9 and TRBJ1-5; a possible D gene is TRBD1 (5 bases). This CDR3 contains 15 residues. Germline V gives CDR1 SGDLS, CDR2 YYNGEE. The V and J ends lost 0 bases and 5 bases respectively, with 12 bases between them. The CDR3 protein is CASSVGLRGDQPQHF. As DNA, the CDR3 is TGTGCCAGCAGCGTAGGTTTGAGGGGCGATCAGCCCCAGCATTTT.

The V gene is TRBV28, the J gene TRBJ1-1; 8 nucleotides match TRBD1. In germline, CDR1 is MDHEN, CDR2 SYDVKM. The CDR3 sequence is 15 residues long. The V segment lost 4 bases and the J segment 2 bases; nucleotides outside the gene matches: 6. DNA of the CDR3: TGTGCCAGCAGTTATCAGGGGGCGCAAAACACTGAAGCTTTCTTT. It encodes CASSYQGAQNTEAFF.

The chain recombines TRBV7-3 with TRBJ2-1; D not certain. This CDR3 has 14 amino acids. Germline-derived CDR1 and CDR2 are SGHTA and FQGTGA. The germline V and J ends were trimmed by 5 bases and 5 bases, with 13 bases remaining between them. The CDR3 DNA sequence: TGTGCCAGCAGCAAAAACGACGGCGACAATGAGCAGTTCTTC. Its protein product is CASSKNDGDNEQFF.

CDR3 loop: CATQPRGGDYNEQFF. As DNA, the CDR3 is TGTGCCACCCAGCCTCGCGGGGGGGACTACAATGAGCAGTTCTTC. V is TRBV7-9 and J is TRBJ2-1; 9 nucleotides align to TRBD2. Germline assignment: CDR1 SEHNR and CDR2 FQNEAQ (reference sequence). After removal of 10 bases from V and 3 bases from J, the junction contained 10 bases not matched to a gene. The CDR3 contains 15 residues.

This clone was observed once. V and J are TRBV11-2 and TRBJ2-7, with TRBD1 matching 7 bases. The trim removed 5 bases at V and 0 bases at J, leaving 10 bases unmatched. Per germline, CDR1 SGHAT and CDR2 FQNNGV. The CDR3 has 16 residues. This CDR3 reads CASSRTGTVNSYEQYF. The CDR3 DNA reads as TGTGCCAGCAGCCGAACCGGGACAGTGAACTCCTACGAGCAGTACTTC.

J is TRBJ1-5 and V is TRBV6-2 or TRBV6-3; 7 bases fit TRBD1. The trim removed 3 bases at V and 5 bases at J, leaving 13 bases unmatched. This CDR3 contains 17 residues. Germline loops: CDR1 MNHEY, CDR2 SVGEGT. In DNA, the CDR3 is TGTGCCAGCAGTTATACAGGGGCCCCCTTTTCGCATCAGCCCCAGCATTTT. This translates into CASSYTGAPFSHQPQHF.